The 22 T cell receptor beta chains below were found in one sample sequenced in a study of early T cells in non-severe SARS-CoV-2 infection. TCRdb re-analysed the 5' RACE reads in MiXCR, keeping a single row per CDR3 protein. Of 55,000 to 75,000 distinct CDR3 sequences in the sample, about a tenth were seen once. Input material: whole blood. The receptor source for this set is an adult who was a healthcare worker with PCR-confirmed SARS-CoV-2 infection or an uninfected control (not recorded which).

The sample holds a few counts of this clonotype. The chain uses TRBV20-1 and TRBJ2-7; either TRBD1 or TRBD2 may fit D (6 bases each). The CDR3 runs 11 residues. V was cut by 3 bases and J by 5 bases, with 8 bases left in between. Germline V gene data show CDR1 as DFQATT and CDR2 as SNEGSKA (reference sequence). The DNA of the CDR3 is TGCAGTGCTAGCCGGGGGCACGAGCAGTACTTC. Its translation: CSASRGHEQYF.

This chain connects TRBV6-1 to TRBJ1-4, with a tentative D call TRBD1 (6 bases). Germline V lookup: CDR1 MNHNS, CDR2 SASEGT. Trimming left V 11 bases short and J 8 bases short, with 12 bases between. The CDR3 covers 11 residues. CDR3 protein: CAYGGWEKLFF. CDR3 coding DNA: TGTGCCTATGGGGGCTGGGAAAAACTGTTTTTT.

This clonotype was counted ten times or more. The genes are TRBV27 and TRBJ2-1, with a possible D match to TRBD2 (5 bases). In germline, CDR1 is MNHEY, CDR2 SMNVEV (reference sequence). The CDR3 covers 15 residues. The germline V and J ends were trimmed by 0 bases and 2 bases, with 8 bases remaining between them. The CDR3 spells CASSLSRDTYNEQFF. As DNA, the CDR3 is TGTGCCAGCAGTTTATCCCGGGATACCTACAATGAGCAGTTCTTC.

The chain is built from TRBV7-9 and TRBJ2-7, with 7 bases lining up with TRBD2. This CDR3 spans 14 amino acids. Trimming at V came to 0 bases and at J to 6 bases, leaving 5 bases not matched to a gene. Per germline, CDR1 SEHNR and CDR2 FQNEAQ (reference sequence). CDR3 loop: CASSLAGGHGEQYF. CDR3 nucleotides: TGTGCCAGCAGCTTAGCGGGAGGGCACGGCGAGCAGTACTTC.

This clonotype was picked up many times. The chain links TRBV2 to TRBJ2-7; either TRBD1 or TRBD2 may supply D (5 bases each). The CDR3 contains 14 residues. With 6 bases removed from V and 2 bases from J, the gap between germline ends came to 14 bases. Germline CDR1 is SNHLY and CDR2 is FYNNEI. The CDR3 spells CASRSEGFAYEQYF. Written as DNA, the CDR3 is TGTGCCAGCAGGTCAGAGGGGTTCGCCTACGAGCAGTACTTC.

This clonotype was detected only a few times. The chain recombines TRBV10-2 with TRBJ2-7, with TRBD2 matching 7 bases. Germline V gives CDR1 WSHSY, CDR2 SAAADI. V shed 8 bases, J shed 5 bases, and the junction held 15 bases outside the gene matches. CDR3 size: 15 residues. The CDR3 DNA reads as TGCGCCAGCGCCCCGGGAGCGGGATGGAGTGACGAGCAGTACTTC. The encoded protein is CASAPGAGWSDEQYF.

This clonotype has a handful of counts. The V gene is TRBV7-3, the J gene TRBJ2-2, with 8 bases fitting TRBD2. CDR1 SGHTA and CDR2 FQGTGA come from the germline V gene. CDR3 length: 16 amino acids. The V gene end was trimmed by 1 base and the J gene end by 6 bases; junction bases not matched to a gene: 7. Here the CDR3 DNA reads TGTGCCAGCAGCTTAAGTACGGGAGGGAGCTCCGGGGAGCTGTTTTTT. Protein product: CASSLSTGGSSGELFF.

In its sample, this clonotype was seen a few times. The chain uses TRBV25-1 and TRBJ2-1, with D perhaps TRBD1 (6 bases). Trimming stripped 1 base from V and 5 bases from J, with 12 bases between. The germline CDR1 and CDR2 sequences are MGHDK and SYGVNS. The CDR3 extends over 15 amino acids. The CDR3 DNA reads TGTGCCAGCAGTGAATGGGGGCAGGGTAACAATGAGCAGTTCTTC. As protein: CASSEWGQGNNEQFF.

Here the CDR3 reads CSVGGRTSSYEQYF. The CDR3 DNA follows: TGCAGCGTTGGGGGCAGGACCAGCTCCTACGAGCAGTACTTC. This sequence joins TRBV29-1 and TRBJ2-7; D perhaps matches TRBD1 (5 bases). The germline gives CDR1 SQVTM, CDR2 ANQGSEA. Trimming removed 4 bases from V and 0 bases from J, with 13 bases in between. The CDR3 has 14 amino acids.

This sequence joins TRBV6-6 and TRBJ2-7, with D maybe TRBD1 (5 bases). Between the trimmed V and J ends, which lost 5 bases and 4 bases, there was a span of 15 bases. The CDR3 is made up of 14 amino acids. Germline lookup yields CDR1 MNHNY and CDR2 SVGAGI (reference sequence). The CDR3 loop reads CASSEQQGNYEQYF. The CDR3 DNA follows: TGTGCCAGCAGTGAACAGCAGGGAAATTACGAGCAGTACTTC.

The table lists this clonotype with a few counts. The rearrangement uses TRBV27 and TRBJ2-3; TRBD2 might be the D (5 bases). V lost 8 bases and J lost 0, with 15 bases in between. Per germline, CDR1 MNHEY and CDR2 SMNVEV (reference sequence). This CDR3 is 15 amino acids long. The DNA of the CDR3 is TGTGCCAGCCAAGACTACGGGCAGAGCACAGATACGCAGTATTTT. Protein: CASQDYGQSTDTQYF.

This clonotype was counted many times. The CDR3 DNA follows: TGTGCCAGCAGCGCCCGGACAGGGGGGCTTTATGGCTACACCTTC. Residues: CASSARTGGLYGYTF. The rearrangement links TRBV14 to TRBJ1-2, with 10 bases identical to TRBD1. The CDR3 totals 15 residues. Germline CDR1 and CDR2: SGHDN and FVKESK. V lost 5 bases and J lost 5; bases outside the gene matches: 8.

This clonotype occurred a few times. The genes are TRBV7-9 and TRBJ1-5; 7 bases agree with TRBD1. After removal of 5 bases from V and 3 bases from J, the junction contained 4 bases not matched to a gene. The germline CDR1 and CDR2 sequences are SEHNR and FQNEAQ (reference sequence). The CDR3 length is 14 residues. CDR3 DNA: TGTGCCAGCAGCCAGGGGGAGGTCAATCAGCCCCAGCATTTT. Translated, it gives CASSQGEVNQPQHF.

This clonotype has just a few counts. J is TRBJ2-4 and V is TRBV18; D remains unclear. V dropped 0 bases and J dropped 2 bases, with 14 bases sitting between them. Germline CDR1 KGHSH, CDR2 LQKENI. CDR3 length equals 17 residues. The CDR3 DNA reads as TGTGCCAGCTCACCACCTGCAGGCGCCCCGACCAAAAACATTCAGTACTTC. This sequence encodes CASSPPAGAPTKNIQYF.

The chain is built from TRBV5-1 and TRBJ2-3; D is unclear. This CDR3 is built from 11 residues. Trimming removed 4 bases at V and 4 bases at J, with 4 bases between. The germline CDR1 and CDR2 sequences are SGHRS and YFSETQ. CDR3 DNA: TGCGCCAGCAGCAATTCAGATACGCAGTATTTT. Protein sequence: CASSNSDTQYF.

This clonotype was counted a few times. The chain is built from TRBV6-6 and TRBJ2-7, with 9 bases fitting TRBD1. Per the germline V gene, CDR1 is MNHNY and CDR2 is SVGAGI (reference sequence). After removal of 7 bases from V and 7 bases from J, the junction contained 8 bases not matched to a gene. This CDR3 is built from 13 residues. CDR3 in DNA: TGTGCCAGCAACGGGGGACAGGGCGGTGAGCAGTACTTC. Amino acid sequence: CASNGGQGGEQYF.

Ten or more counts support this clonotype. The gene calls are TRBV12-3 or TRBV12-4 and TRBJ2-3, with 9 nucleotides matching TRBD2. After removal of 3 bases from V and 0 bases from J, the junction contained 10 bases not matched to a gene. There are 18 residues in the CDR3. Here the CDR3 DNA reads TGTGCCAGCAGTTTTGTGACTAGCGGTAACGGGAGCACAGATACGCAGTATTTT. Translation: CASSFVTSGNGSTDTQYF.

In this sample, this clonotype turned up many times. The V and J genes are TRBV5-1 and TRBJ2-7, with TRBD1 identical over 9 bases. V was pared by 0 bases and J by 5 bases, with 3 bases of the junction left unmatched. Germline V gene lookup returns CDR1 SGHRS and CDR2 YFSETQ. CDR3 length: 14 amino acids. The DNA for the CDR3 is TGCGCCAGCAGCTTGGGGGACAGGGAAAACGAGCAGTACTTC. Protein: CASSLGDRENEQYF.

The chain couples TRBV28 to TRBJ2-7; a weak D match, TRBD1 (5 bases). Germline CDR1 reads MDHEN; CDR2 reads SYDVKM. This CDR3 contains 14 residues. The V and J ends lost 5 bases and 2 bases respectively, with 13 bases between them. The CDR3, as DNA: TGTGCCAGCAGTCCGGCAGGGCCCACCTACGAGCAGTACTTC. This sequence encodes CASSPAGPTYEQYF.

This clonotype was observed a single time. The junction shows a germline mismatch at one end, possibly a read error. This chain connects TRBV2 to TRBJ2-5; D gene unclear. CDR3 size: 15 residues. Germline CDR1 SNHLY, CDR2 FYNNEI. The CDR3 is CASREEQSTRETQYF. In DNA, the CDR3 is TGTGCCAGCAGGGAAGAACAGTCTACGAGGGAGACCCAGTACTTC. The variable domain in full, with the rest retrieved from reference TRBV2 and TRBJ2-5, is EPEVTQTPSHQVTQMGQEVILRCVPISNHLYFYWYRQILGQKVEFLVSFYNNEISEKSEIFDDQFSVERPDGSNFTLKIRSTKLEDSAMYFCASREEQSTRETQYFGPGTRLLVL.

The sample holds many counts of this clonotype. The V gene is TRBV21-1, the J gene TRBJ2-7; the table's D call TRBD1 went unverified against the DNA. TRBV21-1 counts as a pseudogene. The CDR3 is 15 residues long. CDR3 sequence reads: CASSKWTGTSYEQYF. For the CDR3, the DNA is TGTGCCAGCAGCAAATGGACAGGGACCTCCTACGAGCAGTACTTC.

This clonotype was detected only a few times. V and J are TRBV10-3 and TRBJ2-1; D may be TRBD1 or TRBD2 (7 bases each). V lost 10 bases to trimming and J lost 0 bases, with 13 bases between them. CDR3 length equals 14 residues. Germline V gene data show CDR1 as ENHRY and CDR2 as SYGVKD. CDR3 residues: CASSGGDSYNEQFF. The DNA of the CDR3 is TGTGCCAGCTCAGGGGGGGACTCCTACAATGAGCAGTTCTTC.